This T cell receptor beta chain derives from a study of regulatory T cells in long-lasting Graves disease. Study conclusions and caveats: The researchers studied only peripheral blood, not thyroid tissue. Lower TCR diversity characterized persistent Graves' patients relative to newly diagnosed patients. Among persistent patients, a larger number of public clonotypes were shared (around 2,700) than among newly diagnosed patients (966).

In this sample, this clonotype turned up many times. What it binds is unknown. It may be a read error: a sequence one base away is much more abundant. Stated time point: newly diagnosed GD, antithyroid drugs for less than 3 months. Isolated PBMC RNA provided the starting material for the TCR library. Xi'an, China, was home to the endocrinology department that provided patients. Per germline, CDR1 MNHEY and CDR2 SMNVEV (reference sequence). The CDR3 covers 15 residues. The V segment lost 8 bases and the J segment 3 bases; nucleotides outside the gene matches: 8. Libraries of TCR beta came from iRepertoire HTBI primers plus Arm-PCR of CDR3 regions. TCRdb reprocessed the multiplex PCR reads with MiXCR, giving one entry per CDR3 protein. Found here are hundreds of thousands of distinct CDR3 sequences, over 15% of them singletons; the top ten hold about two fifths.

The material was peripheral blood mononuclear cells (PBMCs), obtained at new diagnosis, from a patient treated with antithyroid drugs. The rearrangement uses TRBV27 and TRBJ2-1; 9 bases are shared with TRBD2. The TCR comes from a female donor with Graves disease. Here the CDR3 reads CASCPTSGFYNEQFF. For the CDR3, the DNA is TGTGCCAGCTGCCCGACTAGCGGATTCTACAATGAGCAGTTCTTC.